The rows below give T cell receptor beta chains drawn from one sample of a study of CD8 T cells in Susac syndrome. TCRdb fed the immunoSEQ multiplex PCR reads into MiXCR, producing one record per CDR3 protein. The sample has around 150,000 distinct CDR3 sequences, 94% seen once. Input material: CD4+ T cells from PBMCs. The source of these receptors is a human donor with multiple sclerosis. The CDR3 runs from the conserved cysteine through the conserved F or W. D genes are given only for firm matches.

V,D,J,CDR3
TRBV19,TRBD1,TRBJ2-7,CASSTRTGYYEQYF
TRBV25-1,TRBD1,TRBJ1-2,CASRMTGEGYGYTF
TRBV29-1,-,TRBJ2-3,CSVHGTQSSTDTQYF
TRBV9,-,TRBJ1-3,CASSPYSGSSGNTIYF
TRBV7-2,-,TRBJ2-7,CASSSREPNEQYF
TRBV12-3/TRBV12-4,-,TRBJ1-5,CAGSFGGGNQPQHF
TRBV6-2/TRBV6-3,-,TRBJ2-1,CASSSTPVSEQFF
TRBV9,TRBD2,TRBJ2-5,CASSTREGPPETQYF
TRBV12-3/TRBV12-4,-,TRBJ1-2,CASSSRRGGYTF
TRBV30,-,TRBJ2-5,CAWSEPQETQYF
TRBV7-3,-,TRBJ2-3,CASSPWSGITDTQYF
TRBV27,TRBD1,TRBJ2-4,CASSLSLTGEAKNIQYF
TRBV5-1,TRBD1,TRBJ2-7,CASSFLAGGGEQYF
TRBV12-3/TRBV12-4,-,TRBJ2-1,CASSLTGSYNEQFF
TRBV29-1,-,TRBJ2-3,CSVEAGRGADTQYF
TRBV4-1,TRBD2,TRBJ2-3,CASSQDQGLAGEDTQYF
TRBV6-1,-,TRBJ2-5,CASSGQWETQYF
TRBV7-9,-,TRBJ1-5,CASSLGRWDSNQPQHF
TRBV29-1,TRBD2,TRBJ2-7,CSGGGPSGDGEQYF
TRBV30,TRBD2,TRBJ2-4,CAWSFLAGEANIQYF
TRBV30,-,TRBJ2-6,CAWSKGRLSGANVLTF
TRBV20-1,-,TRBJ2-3,CSAPGLLGTDTQYF
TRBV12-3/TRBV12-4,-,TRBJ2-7,CASSLWGGQQYF
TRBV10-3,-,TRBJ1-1,CAIRHIEMGLREEAFF
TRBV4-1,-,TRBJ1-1,CASSTQSESEAFF
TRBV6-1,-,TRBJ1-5,CASSDMSGAGQPQHF
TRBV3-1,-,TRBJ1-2,CASSQGTPGYTF
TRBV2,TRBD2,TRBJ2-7,CASSVGGSWGEQYF
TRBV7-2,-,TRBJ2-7,CASSLVTDEQYF
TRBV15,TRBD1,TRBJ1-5,CATSSIDRVSNQPQHF
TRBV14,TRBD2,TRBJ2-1,CASSPRLATSYNEQFF
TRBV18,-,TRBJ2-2,CASSPQSRNPTGELFF
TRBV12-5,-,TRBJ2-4,CASGAMRIQYF
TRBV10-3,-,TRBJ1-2,CAISRVRDTRSDGYTF
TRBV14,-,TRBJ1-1,CASSHHLVPRAFF
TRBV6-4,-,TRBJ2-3,CASSAGTAGDTQYF
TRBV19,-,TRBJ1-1,CASTSWGPNTEAFF
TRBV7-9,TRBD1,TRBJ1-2,CASSSADRTGNGYTF
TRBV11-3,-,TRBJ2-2,CASSLRSGPFGELFF
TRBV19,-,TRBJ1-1,CASSQRALNTEAFF
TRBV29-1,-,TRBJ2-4,CSATGSKNIQYF
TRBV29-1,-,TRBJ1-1,CSVAGHKNTEAFF
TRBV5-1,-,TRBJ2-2,CASRPLPDTGELFF
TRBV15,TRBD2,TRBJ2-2,CATSRMAGGPTGELFF